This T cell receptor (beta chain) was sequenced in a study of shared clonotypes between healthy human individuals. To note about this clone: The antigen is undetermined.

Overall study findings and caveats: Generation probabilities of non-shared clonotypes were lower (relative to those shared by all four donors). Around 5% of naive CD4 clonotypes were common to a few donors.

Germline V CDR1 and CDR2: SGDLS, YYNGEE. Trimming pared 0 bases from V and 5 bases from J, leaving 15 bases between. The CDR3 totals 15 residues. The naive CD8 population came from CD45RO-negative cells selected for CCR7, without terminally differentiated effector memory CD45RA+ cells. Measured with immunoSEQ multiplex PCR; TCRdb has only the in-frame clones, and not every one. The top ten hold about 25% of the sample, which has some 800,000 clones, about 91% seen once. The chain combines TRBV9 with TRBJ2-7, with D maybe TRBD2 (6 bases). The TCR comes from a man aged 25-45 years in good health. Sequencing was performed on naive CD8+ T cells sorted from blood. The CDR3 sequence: CASSVAGLTWNEQYF. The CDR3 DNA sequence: TGTGCCAGCAGCGTAGCGGGACTCACCTGGAACGAGCAGTACTTC.